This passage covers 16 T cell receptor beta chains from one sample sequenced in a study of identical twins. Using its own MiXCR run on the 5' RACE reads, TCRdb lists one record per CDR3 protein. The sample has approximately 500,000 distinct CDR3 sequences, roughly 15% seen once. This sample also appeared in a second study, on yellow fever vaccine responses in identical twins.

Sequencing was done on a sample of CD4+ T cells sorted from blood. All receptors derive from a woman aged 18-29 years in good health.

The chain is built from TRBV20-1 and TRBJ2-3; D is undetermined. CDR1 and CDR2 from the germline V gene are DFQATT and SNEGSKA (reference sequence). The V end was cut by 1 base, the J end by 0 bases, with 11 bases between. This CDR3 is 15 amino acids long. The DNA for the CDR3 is TGCAGTGCTAGAGCTCGTCGGCCGAGCACAGATACGCAGTATTTT. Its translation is CSARARRPSTDTQYF.

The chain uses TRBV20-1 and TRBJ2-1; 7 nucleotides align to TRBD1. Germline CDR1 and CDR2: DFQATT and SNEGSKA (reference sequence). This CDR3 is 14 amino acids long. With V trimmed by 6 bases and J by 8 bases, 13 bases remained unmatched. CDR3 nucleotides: TGCAGTGCCCCCGGGACAGTGGGGTCCGATGAGCAGTTCTTC. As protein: CSAPGTVGSDEQFF.

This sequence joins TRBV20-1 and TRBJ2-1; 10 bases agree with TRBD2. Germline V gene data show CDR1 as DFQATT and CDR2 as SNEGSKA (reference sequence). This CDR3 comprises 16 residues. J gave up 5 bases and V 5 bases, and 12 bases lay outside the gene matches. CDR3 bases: TGCAGTGCTTCCCGGATCCGCGGACTAGCGGACAATGAGCAGTTCTTC. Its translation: CSASRIRGLADNEQFF.

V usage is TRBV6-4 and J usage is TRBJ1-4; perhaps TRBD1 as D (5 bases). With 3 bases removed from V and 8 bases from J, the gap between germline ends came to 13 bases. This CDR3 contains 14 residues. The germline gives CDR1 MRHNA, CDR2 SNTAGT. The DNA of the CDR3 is TGTGCCAGCAGTGAGCGCGGGGGAGGCGAAAAACTGTTTTTT. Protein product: CASSERGGGEKLFF.

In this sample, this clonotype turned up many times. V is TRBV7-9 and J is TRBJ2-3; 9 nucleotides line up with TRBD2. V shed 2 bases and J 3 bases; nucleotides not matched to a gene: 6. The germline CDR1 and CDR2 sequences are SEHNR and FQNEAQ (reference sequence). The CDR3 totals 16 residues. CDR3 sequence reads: CASSLTAGGPTDTQYF. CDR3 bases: TGTGCCAGCAGCTTAACCGCGGGGGGGCCGACAGATACGCAGTATTTT.

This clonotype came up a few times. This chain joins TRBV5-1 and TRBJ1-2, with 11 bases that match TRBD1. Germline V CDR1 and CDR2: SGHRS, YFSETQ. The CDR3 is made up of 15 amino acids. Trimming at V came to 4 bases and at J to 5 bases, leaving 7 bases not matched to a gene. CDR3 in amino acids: CASSQDRGQRYGYTF. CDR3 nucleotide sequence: TGCGCCAGCAGCCAGGACAGGGGGCAACGGTATGGCTACACCTTC. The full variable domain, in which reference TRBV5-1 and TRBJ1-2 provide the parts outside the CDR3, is KAGVTQTPRYLIKTRGQQVTLSCSPISGHRSVSWYQQTPGQGLQFLFEYFSETQRNKGNFPGRFSGRQFSNSRSEMNVSTLELGDSALYLCASSQDRGQRYGYTFGSGTRLTVV.

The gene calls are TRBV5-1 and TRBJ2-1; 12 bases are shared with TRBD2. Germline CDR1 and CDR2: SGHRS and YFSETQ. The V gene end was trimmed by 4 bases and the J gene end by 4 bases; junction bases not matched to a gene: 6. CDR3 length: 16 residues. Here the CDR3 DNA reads TGCGCCAGCAGCCTAAGACTAGCGGGAGAGTACAATGAGCAGTTCTTC. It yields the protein CASSLRLAGEYNEQFF.

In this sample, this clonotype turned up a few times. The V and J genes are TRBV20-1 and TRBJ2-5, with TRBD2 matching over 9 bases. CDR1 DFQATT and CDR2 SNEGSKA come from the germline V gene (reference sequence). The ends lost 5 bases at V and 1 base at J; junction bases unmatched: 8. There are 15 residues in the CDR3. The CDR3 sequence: CSAPRIAGVQETQYF. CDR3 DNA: TGCAGTGCTCCCCGGATAGCGGGAGTCCAAGAGACCCAGTACTTC.

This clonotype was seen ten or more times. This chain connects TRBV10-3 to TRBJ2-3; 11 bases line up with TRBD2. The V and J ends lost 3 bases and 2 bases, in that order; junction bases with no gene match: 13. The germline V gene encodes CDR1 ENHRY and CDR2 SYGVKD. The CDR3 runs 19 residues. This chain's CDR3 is CAISDLITTSGDNTDTQYF. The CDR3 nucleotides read TGTGCCATCAGTGACCTCATAACGACTAGCGGGGACAACACAGATACGCAGTATTTT.

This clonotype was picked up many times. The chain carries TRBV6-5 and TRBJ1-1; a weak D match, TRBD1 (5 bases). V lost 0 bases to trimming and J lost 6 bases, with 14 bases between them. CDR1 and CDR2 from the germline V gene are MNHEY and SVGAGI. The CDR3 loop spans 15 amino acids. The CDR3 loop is CASSYSNRDWAEAFF. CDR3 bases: TGTGCCAGCAGTTACTCGAATAGGGACTGGGCTGAAGCTTTCTTT.

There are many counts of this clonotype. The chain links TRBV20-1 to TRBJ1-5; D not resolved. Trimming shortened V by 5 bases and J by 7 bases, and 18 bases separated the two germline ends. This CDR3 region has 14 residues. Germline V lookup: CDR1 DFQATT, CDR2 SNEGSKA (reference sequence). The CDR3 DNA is TGCAGTGCTCAATCGGGTCTTGCGGGGCAGCCCCAGCATTTT. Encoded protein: CSAQSGLAGQPQHF.

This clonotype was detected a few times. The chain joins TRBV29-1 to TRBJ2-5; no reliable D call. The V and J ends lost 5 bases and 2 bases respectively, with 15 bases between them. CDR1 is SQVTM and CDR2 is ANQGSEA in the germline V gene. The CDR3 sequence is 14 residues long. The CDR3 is CSVFVRSTQETQYF. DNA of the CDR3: TGCAGCGTTTTCGTCAGGTCAACACAAGAGACCCAGTACTTC.

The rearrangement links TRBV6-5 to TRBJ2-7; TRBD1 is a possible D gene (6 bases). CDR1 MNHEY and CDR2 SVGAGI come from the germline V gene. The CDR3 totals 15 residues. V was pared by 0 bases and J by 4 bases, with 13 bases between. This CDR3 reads CASSYSLQGKYEQYF. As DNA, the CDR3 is TGTGCCAGCAGTTACTCGTTACAGGGTAAATACGAGCAGTACTTC.

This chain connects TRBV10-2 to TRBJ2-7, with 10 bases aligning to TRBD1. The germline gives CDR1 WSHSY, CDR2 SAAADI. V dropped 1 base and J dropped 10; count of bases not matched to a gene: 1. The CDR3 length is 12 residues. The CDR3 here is CASSEWDRGQYV. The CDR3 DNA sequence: TGCGCCAGCAGTGAGTGGGACAGGGGACAGTACGTC.

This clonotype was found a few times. The CDR3 nucleotides read TGTGCCAGCAATACGGGGGCAAATGAAAAACTGTTTTTT. It encodes CASNTGANEKLFF. V usage is TRBV12-3 or TRBV12-4 and J usage is TRBJ1-4, with D perhaps matching TRBD1 (6 bases). Trimming stripped 7 bases from V and 5 bases from J, with 11 bases between. This CDR3 is 13 amino acids long.

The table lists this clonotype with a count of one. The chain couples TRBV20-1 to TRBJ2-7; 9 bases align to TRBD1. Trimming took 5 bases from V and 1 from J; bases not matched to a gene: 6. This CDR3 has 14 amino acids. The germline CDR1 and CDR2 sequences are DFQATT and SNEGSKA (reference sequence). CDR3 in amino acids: CSAFMGQGSYEQYV. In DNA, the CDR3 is TGCAGTGCTTTCATGGGACAGGGATCCTACGAGCAGTACGTC.